This is a list of T cell receptor beta chains from one sample in a study of PD-1 blockade in classical Hodgkin lymphoma. The method was immunoSEQ multiplex PCR; TCRdb's version includes in-frame clones alone and lacks a portion of them. The data show about 16,000 clones, roughly 80% seen once. The sequences come from CD4+ T cells from blood, collected at baseline. Every receptor here comes from a human donor with classical Hodgkin lymphoma. CDR3s include the opening cysteine and the closing phenylalanine or tryptophan. D genes are given only for firm matches. Some rows mark clone size as missing; the rest say once, few, many or name a class of expanded clone.

. TRBJ1-1 . TRBV5-1 TGCGCCAGCAGCTTGGTTTCGACAGGACCGAACACTGAAGCTTTCTTT CASSLVSTGPNTEAFF
TRBD2 TRBJ2-3 . TRBV10-3 TGTGCCATCAGAGGGACTAGCGCTACAGATACGCAGTATTTT CAIRGTSATDTQYF
. TRBJ2-7 few TRBV2 TGTGCCAGCTGTAGCCGATCCCTCTCCTACGAGCAGTACTTC CASCSRSLSYEQYF
. TRBJ2-1 . TRBV19 TGTGCGAGTTCTCCTCGGGGTAAATCTAACAATGAGCAGTTCTTC CASSPRGKSNNEQFF
TRBD1 TRBJ2-3 . TRBV5-4 TGTGCCAGCAGCTCGGACAGGGGCACAGATACGCAGTATTTT CASSSDRGTDTQYF
. TRBJ2-1 . TRBV2 TGTGCCAGCAGTGAAGTGTCGGAGCAGTTCTTC CASSEVSEQFF
. TRBJ1-3 . TRBV7-9 TGTGCCAGCAGCTTAGCGGCAATCTCTGGAAACACCATATATTTT CASSLAAISGNTIYF
. TRBJ1-1 . TRBV27 TGTGCCAGCAGTTTCAGGGTCCGAAACACTGAAGCTTTCTTT CASSFRVRNTEAFF
. TRBJ2-2 . TRBV18 TGTGCCAGCTCACCGGACAGGAACACCGGGGAGCTGTTTTTT CASSPDRNTGELFF
. TRBJ1-1 . TRBV18 TGTGCCAGCTCACCCCTTGGGGCGACCACTGAAGCTTTCTTT CASSPLGATTEAFF
. TRBJ2-7 . TRBV6-5 TGTGCCAGCAGTTACTTGCCCTGGACCCCCTACGAGCAGTACTTC CASSYLPWTPYEQYF
. TRBJ2-1 . TRBV2 TGTGCCAGCAGTGAAGTAGGTCTAGTGGGTGAGCAGTTCTTC CASSEVGLVGEQFF
. TRBJ1-5 . TRBV7-2 TGTGCCAGCAGCTTAGGGGGGAACGAGAATCAGCCCCAGCATTTT CASSLGGNENQPQHF
. TRBJ2-6 . TRBV4-2 TGTGCCAGCAGCCCGACGTTCCCAGGGAGAGGGGGCTCTGGGGCCAACGTCCTGACTTTC CASSPTFPGRGGSGANVLTF
. TRBJ2-7 . TRBV18 TGTGCCAGCTCACCGGTCAAGATCTACGAGCAGTACTTC CASSPVKIYEQYF
. TRBJ1-2 . TRBV5-1 TGCGCCAGCAGCTTGGCAGGGACCTATGGCTACACCTTC CASSLAGTYGYTF
. TRBJ2-7 . TRBV28 TGTGCCAGCACCCCCCGAGCCCCGAGGGACGAGCAGTACTTC CASTPRAPRDEQYF
TRBD2 TRBJ2-2 . TRBV10-2 TGCGCCAGCAGTGGGCTAGCGGGGGGGCAGCACACCGGGGAGCTGTTTTTT CASSGLAGGQHTGELFF
. TRBJ1-4 . TRBV6-6 TGTGCCAGCAGTTTGACAGGATCGAATGAAAAACTGTTTTTT CASSLTGSNEKLFF
. TRBJ2-1 . TRBV19 TGTGCCTCCTTCCCCGGCGACGGGTTTGACAATGAGCAGTTCTTC CASFPGDGFDNEQFF
TRBD2 TRBJ2-7 . TRBV11-2 TGTGCCAGCAGCTTAGTACACAGCGGGGGCTACGAGCAGTACTTC CASSLVHSGGYEQYF
TRBD2 TRBJ2-7 . TRBV7-3 TGTGCCAGCAGCTTGGGGGGGACCTCTTACTACGAGCAGTACTTC CASSLGGTSYYEQYF